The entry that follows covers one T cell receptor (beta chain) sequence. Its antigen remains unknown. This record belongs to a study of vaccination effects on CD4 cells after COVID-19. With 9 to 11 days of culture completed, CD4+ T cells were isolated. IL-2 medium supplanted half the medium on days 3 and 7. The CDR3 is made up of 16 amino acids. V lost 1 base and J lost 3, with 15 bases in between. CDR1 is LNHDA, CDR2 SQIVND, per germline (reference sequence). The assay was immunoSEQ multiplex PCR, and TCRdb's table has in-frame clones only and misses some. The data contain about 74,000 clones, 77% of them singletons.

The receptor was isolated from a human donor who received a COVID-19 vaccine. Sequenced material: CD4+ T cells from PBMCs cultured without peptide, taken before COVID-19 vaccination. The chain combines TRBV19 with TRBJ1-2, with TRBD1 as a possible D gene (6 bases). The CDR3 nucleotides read TGTGCCAGTAGTATAGCTATGACAGGACTCTACTATGGCTACACCTTC. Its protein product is CASSIAMTGLYYGYTF.